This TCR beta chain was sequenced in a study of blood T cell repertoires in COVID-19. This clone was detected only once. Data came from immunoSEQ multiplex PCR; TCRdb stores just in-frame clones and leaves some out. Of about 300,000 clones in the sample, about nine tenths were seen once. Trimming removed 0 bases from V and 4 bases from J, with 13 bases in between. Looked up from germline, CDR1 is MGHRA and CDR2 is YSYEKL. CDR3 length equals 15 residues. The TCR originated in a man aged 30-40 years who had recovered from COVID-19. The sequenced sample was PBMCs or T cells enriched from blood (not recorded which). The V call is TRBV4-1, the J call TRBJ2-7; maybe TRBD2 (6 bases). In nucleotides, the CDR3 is TGCGCCAGCAGCCAAGATCGGGGGAATAGGTACGAGCAGTACTTC. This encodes CASSQDRGNRYEQYF.